The 4 T cell receptor beta chains given below trace back to one sample, sequenced in a study of shared clonotypes between healthy human individuals. The table came from immunoSEQ multiplex PCR; TCRdb's copy has only in-frame clones and leaves some out. The repertoire holds about a million clones, with approximately 75% as singletons. The specimen sequenced was memory CD4+ T cells from PBMCs. This sample's subset: CD45RA-negative fraction. Source of these receptors: a man between 18 and 29 years old in good health. Some clones in this sample may be carry-over from other donors' samples.

V is TRBV10-3 and J is TRBJ2-7; D may be TRBD1 (5 bases). The CDR3 consists of 14 residues. V was shortened by 6 bases and J by 6 bases, with 18 bases between the two germline ends. CDR1 ENHRY and CDR2 SYGVKD come from the germline V gene. The CDR3 is CAIRDFQGFGEQYF. The CDR3 DNA reads as TGTGCCATCAGAGATTTCCAGGGTTTTGGCGAGCAGTACTTC.

The chain combines TRBV7-2 with TRBJ1-2; 9 bases are shared with TRBD1. The V gene end was trimmed by 5 bases and the J gene end by 6 bases; junction bases not matched to a gene: 7. Germline CDR1 is SGHTA and CDR2 is FQGNSA. This CDR3 spans 14 amino acids. This CDR3 reads CASSRTGQGNGYTF. DNA for the CDR3: TGTGCCAGCAGCCGAACCGGACAGGGGAATGGCTACACCTTC.

This chain connects TRBV4-2 to TRBJ2-1; 8 nucleotides agree with TRBD2. V lost 1 base to trimming and J lost 8 bases; unmatched junction nucleotides: 7. The CDR3 is 15 amino acids. Germline V gives CDR1 LGHNA, CDR2 YNFKEQ. The CDR3: CASSQVRREGDEQFF. CDR3 nucleotide sequence: TGTGCCAGCAGCCAAGTAAGACGGGAGGGCGATGAGCAGTTCTTC.

Worth noting for this clone: A much more abundant neighbour one base away suggests this may be a read error. The chain uses TRBV7-2 and TRBJ2-2, with a possible D match to TRBD2 (6 bases). V lost 2 bases and J lost 6, with 7 bases in between. CDR3 length: 13 residues. The germline V gene encodes CDR1 SGHTA and CDR2 FQGNSA. This chain's CDR3 is CASSLWGAGELFF. The DNA for the CDR3 is TGTGCCAGCAGCTTATGGGGGGCCGGGGAGCTGTTTTTT.